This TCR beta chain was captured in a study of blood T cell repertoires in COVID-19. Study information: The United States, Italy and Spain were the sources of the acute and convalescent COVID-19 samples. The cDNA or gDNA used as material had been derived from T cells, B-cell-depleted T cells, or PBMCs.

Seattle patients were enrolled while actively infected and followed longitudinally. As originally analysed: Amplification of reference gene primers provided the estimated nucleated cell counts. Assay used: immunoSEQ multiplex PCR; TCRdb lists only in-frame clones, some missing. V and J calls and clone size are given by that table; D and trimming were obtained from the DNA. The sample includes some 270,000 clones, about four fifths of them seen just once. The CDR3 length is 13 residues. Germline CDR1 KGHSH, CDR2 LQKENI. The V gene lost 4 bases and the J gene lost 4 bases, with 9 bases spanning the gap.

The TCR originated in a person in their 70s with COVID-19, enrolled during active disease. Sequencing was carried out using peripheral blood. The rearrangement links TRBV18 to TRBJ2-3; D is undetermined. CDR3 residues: CASSRQSADTQYF. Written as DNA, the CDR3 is TGTGCCAGCTCACGGCAGTCCGCAGATACGCAGTATTTT.